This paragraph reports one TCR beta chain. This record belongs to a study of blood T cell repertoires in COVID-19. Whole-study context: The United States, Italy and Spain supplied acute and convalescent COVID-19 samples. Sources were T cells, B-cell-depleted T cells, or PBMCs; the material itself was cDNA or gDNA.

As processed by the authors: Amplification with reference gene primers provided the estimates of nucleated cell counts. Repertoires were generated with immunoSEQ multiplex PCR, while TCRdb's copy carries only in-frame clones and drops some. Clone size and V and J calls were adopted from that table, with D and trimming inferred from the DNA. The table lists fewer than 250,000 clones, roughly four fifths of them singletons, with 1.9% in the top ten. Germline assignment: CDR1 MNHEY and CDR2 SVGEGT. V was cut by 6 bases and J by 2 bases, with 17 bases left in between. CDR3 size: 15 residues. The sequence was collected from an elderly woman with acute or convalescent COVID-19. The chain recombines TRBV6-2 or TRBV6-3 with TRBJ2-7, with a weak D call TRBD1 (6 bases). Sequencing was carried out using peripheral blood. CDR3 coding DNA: TGTGCCAGCAGCGAACGAAGAGGGGGACCCTACGAGCAGTACTTC. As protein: CASSERRGGPYEQYF.